The 9 T cell receptor beta chains given below trace back to one sample, sequenced in a study of cytomegalovirus exposure and HLA in healthy donors. Assay used: immunoSEQ multiplex PCR; TCRdb lists only in-frame clones, some missing. The sample holds around 130,000 clones, 85% to 90% seen once. Sequences were obtained from PBMCs. The origin of the receptors is a man aged 25 to 40 in good health and CMV-seronegative.

The rearrangement uses TRBV7-6 and TRBJ1-2; TRBD1 matches at 9 bases. The germline gives CDR1 SGHVS, CDR2 FNYEAQ. CDR3 length: 16 residues. V was clipped by 5 bases and J by 7 bases; unmatched bases: 14. CDR3 loop: CASSPNPGQGRGGYTF. CDR3 DNA: TGTGCCAGCAGCCCAAACCCGGGACAGGGTAGAGGTGGCTACACCTTC. The complete variable domain, with remaining parts taken from reference TRBV7-6 and TRBJ1-2, reads GAGVSQSPRYKVTKRGQDVALRCDPISGHVSLYWYRQALGQGPEFLTYFNYEAQQDKSGLPNDRFSAERPEGSISTLTIQRTEQRDSAMYRCASSPNPGQGRGGYTFGSGTRLTVV.

This rearrangement joins TRBV6-6 to TRBJ2-5, with 7 positions matching TRBD1. This CDR3 region has 15 residues. Germline V gene data show CDR1 as MNHNY and CDR2 as SVGAGI (reference sequence). After removal of 5 bases from V and 5 bases from J, the junction contained 11 bases not matched to a gene. The CDR3 region has the DNA TGTGCCAGCAGTAGTACTCCAGGGGGTGGGGAGACCCAGTACTTC. Translation: CASSSTPGGGETQYF.

The chain links TRBV6-5 to TRBJ1-2, with 7 bases matching TRBD1. The V and J ends lost 8 bases and 7 bases, in that order; junction bases with no gene match: 10. This CDR3 is built from 13 residues. CDR1 MNHEY and CDR2 SVGAGI come from the germline V gene. The CDR3 sequence is CASGDRVTGGYTF. In DNA form, the CDR3 reads TGTGCCAGCGGCGACAGGGTTACCGGTGGCTACACCTTC.

The genes are TRBV9 and TRBJ2-3, with 9 bases fitting TRBD1. Germline loops: CDR1 SGDLS, CDR2 YYNGEE. This CDR3 has 16 residues. With V trimmed by 4 bases and J by 2 bases, 8 bases remained unmatched. This chain's CDR3 is CASSSSGTGNTDTQYF. The CDR3 region has the DNA TGTGCCAGCAGCTCCTCCGGGACAGGGAACACAGATACGCAGTATTTT.

The chain employs TRBV28 and TRBJ2-7, with D possibly TRBD1 on 6 matching bases. There are 12 residues in the CDR3. Germline values: CDR1 MDHEN, CDR2 SYDVKM. V lost 1 base, J lost 9 bases, and 10 bases lay in between. In DNA form, the CDR3 reads TGTGCCAGCAGTTTATTGGACAGTCGGCAGTACTTC. Translating it yields CASSLLDSRQYF.

The CDR3 protein is CASSFGQSYEQYF. CDR3 in DNA: TGCGCCAGCAGCTTCGGACAGAGCTACGAGCAGTACTTC. This sequence joins TRBV5-1 and TRBJ2-7; TRBD1 might be the D (6 bases). Trimming took off 2 bases at V and 3 bases at J, with 9 bases between the two ends. Germline lookup yields CDR1 SGHRS and CDR2 YFSETQ. The CDR3 covers 13 residues. Based on the CDR3 plus reference TRBV5-1 and TRBJ2-7, the full variable domain is KAGVTQTPRYLIKTRGQQVTLSCSPISGHRSVSWYQQTPGQGLQFLFEYFSETQRNKGNFPGRFSGRQFSNSRSEMNVSTLELGDSALYLCASSFGQSYEQYFGPGTRLTVT.

The chain links TRBV4-2 to TRBJ2-2; the D is unclear. Germline CDR1 reads LGHNA; CDR2 reads YNFKEQ. The CDR3 has 16 amino acids. The V and J ends lost 0 bases and 5 bases respectively, with 13 bases between them. The CDR3 DNA reads as TGTGCCAGCAGCCAAGACCCTCGCAAGCTAACCGGGGAGCTGTTTTTT. Encoded protein: CASSQDPRKLTGELFF.

This clone was seen just once. V is TRBV6-5 and J is TRBJ2-7; D call uncertain. CDR1 MNHEY and CDR2 SVGAGI come from the germline V gene. This CDR3 spans 15 amino acids. V lost 5 bases and J lost 6, with 20 bases in between. The CDR3 here is CASSRDEVPTGEQYF. CDR3 in DNA: TGTGCCAGCAGTCGAGATGAAGTCCCTACCGGCGAGCAGTACTTC.

The chain recombines TRBV7-9 with TRBJ2-7, with 9 bases that match TRBD2. The CDR3 runs to 15 residues. The germline V gene encodes CDR1 SEHNR and CDR2 FQNEAQ (reference sequence). V shed 4 bases and J 7 bases; nucleotides not matched to a gene: 11. CDR3 in amino acids: CASSSTGLAFGEQYF. The CDR3 DNA reads as TGTGCCAGCAGCTCGACTGGACTAGCGTTCGGGGAGCAGTACTTC.